Described below is a single T cell receptor beta chain sequence and its context. This sample is drawn from a study of cytomegalovirus exposure and HLA in healthy donors. The germline CDR1 and CDR2 sequences are KGHSH and LQKENI. The V end was cut by 5 bases, the J end by 6 bases, with 16 bases between. This CDR3 spans 14 amino acids. With 60 Vbeta and 13 Jbeta primers, the PCR was carried out. The assay was immunoSEQ multiplex PCR, and TCRdb's table has in-frame clones only and misses some. The sample records around 140,000 clones, 78% being singletons. The receptor was derived from a woman under 30 in good health and CMV-seronegative. The V call is TRBV18, the J call TRBJ1-1, with D uncertain. Sequenced material: PBMCs. CDR3: CASSSNRGGAEAFF. The CDR3 region has the DNA TGTGCCAGCTCATCAAACCGAGGCGGGGCTGAAGCTTTCTTT.